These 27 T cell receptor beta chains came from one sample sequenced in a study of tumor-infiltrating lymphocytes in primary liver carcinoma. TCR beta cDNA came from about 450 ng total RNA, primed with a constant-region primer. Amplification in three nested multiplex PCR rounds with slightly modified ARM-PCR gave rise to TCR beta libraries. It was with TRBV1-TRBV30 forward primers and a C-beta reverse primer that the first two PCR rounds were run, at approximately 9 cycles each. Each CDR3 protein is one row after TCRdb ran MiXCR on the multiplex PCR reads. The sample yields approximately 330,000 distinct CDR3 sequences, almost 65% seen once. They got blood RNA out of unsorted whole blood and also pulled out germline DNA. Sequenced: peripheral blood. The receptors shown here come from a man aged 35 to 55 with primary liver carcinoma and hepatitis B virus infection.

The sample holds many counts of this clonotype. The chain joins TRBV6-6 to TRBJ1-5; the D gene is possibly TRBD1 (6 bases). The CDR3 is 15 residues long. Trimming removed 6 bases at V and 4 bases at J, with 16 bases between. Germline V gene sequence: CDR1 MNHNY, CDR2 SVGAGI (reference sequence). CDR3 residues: CASSPQGIGNQPQHF. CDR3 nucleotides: TGTGCCAGCAGCCCACAGGGAATAGGGAATCAGCCCCAGCATTTT.

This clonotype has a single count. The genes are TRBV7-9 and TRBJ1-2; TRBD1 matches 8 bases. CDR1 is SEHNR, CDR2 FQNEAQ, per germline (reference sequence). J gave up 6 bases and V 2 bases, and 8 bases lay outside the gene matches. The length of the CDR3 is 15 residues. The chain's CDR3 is CASSLPLTGGDGYTF. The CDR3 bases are TGTGCCAGCAGCTTACCCCTCACAGGGGGTGATGGCTACACCTTC. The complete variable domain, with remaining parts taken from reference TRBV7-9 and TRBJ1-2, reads DTGVSQNPRHKITKRGQNVTFRCDPISEHNRLYWYRQTLGQGPEFLTYFQNEAQLEKSRLLSDRFSAERPKGSFSTLEIQRTEQGDSAMYLCASSLPLTGGDGYTFGSGTRLTVV.

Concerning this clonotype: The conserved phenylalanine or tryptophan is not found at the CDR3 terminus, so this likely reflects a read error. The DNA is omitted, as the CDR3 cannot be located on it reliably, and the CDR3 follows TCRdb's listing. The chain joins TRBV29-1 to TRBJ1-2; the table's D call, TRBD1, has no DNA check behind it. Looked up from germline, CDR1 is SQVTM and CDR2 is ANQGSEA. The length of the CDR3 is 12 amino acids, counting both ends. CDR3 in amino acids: CSAEDRGNGYTL.

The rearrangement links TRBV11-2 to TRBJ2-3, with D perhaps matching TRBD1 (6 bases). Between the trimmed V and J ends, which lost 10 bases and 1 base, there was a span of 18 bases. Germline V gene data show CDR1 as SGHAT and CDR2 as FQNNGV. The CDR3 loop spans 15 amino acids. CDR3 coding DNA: TGTGCCAATAGCTTACAGGGAATTGGCACAGATACGCAGTATTTT. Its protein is CANSLQGIGTDTQYF.

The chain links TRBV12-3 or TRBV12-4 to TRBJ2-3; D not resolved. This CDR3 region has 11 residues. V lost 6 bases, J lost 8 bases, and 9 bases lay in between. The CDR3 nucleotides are TGTGCCAGCAGCCAGTCTGGTACGCAGTATTTT. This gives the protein CASSQSGTQYF.

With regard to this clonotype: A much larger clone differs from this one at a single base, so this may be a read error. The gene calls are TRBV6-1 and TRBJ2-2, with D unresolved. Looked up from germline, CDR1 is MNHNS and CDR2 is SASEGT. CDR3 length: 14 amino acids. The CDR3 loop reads CVNSDRTNTGELFF. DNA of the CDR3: TGTGTCAACAGTGACCGAACGAACACCGGGGAGCTGTTTTTT.

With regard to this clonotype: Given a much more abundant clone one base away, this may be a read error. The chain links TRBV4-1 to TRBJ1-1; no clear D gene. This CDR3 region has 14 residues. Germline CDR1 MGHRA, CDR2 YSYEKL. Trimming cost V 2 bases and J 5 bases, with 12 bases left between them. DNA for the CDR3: TGCGCCAGCAGCCAATTTTCCCGAAAGACTGAAGCTTTCTTT. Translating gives CASSQFSRKTEAFF.

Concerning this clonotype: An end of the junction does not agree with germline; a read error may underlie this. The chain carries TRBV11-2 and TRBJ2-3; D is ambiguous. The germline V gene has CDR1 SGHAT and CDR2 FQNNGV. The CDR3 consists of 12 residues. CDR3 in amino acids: CASNLSADTQYF. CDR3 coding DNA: TGTGCCAGCAACTTATCGGCAGATACGCAGTATTTT.

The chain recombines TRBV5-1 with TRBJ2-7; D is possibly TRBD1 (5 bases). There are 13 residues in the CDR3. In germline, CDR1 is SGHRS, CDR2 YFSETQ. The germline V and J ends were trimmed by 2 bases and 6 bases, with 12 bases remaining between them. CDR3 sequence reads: CASSLEQEGEQYF. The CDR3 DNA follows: TGCGCCAGCAGCTTAGAACAGGAAGGCGAGCAGTACTTC.

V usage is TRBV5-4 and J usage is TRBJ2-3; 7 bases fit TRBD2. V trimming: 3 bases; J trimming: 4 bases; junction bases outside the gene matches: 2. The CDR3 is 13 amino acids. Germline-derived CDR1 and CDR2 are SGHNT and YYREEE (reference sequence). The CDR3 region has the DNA TGTGCCAGCAGCTCTACTAGCGCAGATACGCAGTATTTT. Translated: CASSSTSADTQYF.

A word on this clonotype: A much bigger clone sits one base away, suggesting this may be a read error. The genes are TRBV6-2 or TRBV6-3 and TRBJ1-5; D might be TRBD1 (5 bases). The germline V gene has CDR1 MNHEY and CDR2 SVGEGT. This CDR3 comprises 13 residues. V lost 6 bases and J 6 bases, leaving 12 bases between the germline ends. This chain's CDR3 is CASSPGASQPQHF. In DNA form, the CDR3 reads TGTGCCAGCAGCCCCGGGGCCAGTCAGCCCCAGCATTTT.

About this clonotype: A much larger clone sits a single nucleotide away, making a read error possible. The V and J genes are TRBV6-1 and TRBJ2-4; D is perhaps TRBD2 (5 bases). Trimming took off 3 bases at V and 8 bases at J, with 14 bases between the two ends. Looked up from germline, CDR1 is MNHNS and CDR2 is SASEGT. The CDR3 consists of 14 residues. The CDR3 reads CASSETEDVYIQYF. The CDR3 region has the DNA TGTGCCAGCAGTGAGACGGAGGATGTATACATTCAGTACTTC.

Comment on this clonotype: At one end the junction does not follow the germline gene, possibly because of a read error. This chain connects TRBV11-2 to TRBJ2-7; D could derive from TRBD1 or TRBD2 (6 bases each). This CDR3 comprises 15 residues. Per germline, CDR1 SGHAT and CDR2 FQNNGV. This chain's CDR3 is CASSLEGGHFYEQYF. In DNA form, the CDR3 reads TGTGCCAGCAGCCTGGAAGGGGGGCATTTCTACGAGCAATACTTC.

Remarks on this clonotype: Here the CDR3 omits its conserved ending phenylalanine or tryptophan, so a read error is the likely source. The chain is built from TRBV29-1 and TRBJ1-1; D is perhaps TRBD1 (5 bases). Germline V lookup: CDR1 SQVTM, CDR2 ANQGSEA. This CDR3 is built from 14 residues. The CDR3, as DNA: TGTAGCGTTGAAGATGGGGGTGACGGCACTGAGGCTTTCCTT. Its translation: CSVEDGGDGTEAFL.

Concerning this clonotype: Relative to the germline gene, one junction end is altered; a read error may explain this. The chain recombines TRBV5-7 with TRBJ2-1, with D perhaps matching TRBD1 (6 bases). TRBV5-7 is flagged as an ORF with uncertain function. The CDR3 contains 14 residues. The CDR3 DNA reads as TGTGCCAGCAGCGCGGACTGCGGCAGGGGTGAGCGGTTCTTT. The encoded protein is CASSADCGRGERFF.

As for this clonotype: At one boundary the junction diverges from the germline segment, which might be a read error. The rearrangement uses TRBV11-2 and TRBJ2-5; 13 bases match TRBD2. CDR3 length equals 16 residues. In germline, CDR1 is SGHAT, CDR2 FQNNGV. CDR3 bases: TGTGCCAGCGGTCCCGTTGGACTAGCGGGAGAAGAGACTCAGTACTTC. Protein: CASGPVGLAGEETQYF.

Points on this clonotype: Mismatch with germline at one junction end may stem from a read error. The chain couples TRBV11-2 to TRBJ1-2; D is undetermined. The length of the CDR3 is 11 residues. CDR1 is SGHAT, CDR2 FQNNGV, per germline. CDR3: CVSSFPGGYTF. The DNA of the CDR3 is TGTGTCAGCAGCTTCCCAGGTGGCTACACCTTC.

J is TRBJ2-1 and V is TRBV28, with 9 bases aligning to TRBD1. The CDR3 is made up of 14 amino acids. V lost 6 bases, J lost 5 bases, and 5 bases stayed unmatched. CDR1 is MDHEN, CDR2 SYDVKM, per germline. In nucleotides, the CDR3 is TGTGCCAGCAGCCGGGACAGGGTGAACAATGAGCAGTTCTTC. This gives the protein CASSRDRVNNEQFF.

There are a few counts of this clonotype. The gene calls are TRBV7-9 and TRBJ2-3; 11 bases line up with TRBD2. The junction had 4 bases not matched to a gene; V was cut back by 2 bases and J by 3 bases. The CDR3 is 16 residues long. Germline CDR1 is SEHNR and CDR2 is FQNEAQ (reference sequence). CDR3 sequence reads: CASSLILAGATDTQYF. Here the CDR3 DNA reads TGTGCCAGCAGCTTAATACTAGCGGGAGCAACAGATACGCAGTATTTT.

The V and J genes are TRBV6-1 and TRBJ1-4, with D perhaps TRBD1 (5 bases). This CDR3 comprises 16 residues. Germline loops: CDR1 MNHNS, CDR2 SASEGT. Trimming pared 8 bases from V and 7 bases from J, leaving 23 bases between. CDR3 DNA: TGTGCCAGCCAGGGCGGCGGCCTAACAATTAGTGAAAAACTGTTTTTT. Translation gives CASQGGGLTISEKLFF.

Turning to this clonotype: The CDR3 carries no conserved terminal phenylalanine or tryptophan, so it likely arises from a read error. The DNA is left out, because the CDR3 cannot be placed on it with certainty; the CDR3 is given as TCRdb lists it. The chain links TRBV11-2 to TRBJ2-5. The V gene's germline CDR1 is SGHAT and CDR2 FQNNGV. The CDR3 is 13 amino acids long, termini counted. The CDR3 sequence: CASSGSAQETHYL.

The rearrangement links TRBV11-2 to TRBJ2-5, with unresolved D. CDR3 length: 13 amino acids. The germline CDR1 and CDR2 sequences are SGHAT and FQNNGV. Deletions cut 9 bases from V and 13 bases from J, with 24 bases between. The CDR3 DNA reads TGTGCCAGTAGGAAAATCCCCCGAGAGATCCGGTACTTC. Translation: CASRKIPREIRYF.

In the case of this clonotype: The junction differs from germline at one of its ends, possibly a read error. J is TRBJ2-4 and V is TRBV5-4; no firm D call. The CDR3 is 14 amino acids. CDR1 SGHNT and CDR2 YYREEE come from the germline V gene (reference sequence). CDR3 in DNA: TGTGCCAGCAGCTTCGTGGACGGACCAAACATTAAGTACTTC. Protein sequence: CASSFVDGPNIKYF.

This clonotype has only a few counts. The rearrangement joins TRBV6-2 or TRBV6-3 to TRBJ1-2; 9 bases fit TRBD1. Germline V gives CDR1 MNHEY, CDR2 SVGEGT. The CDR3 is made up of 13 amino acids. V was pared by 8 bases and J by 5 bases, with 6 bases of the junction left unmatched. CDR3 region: CASRTGERYGYTF. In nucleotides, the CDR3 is TGTGCCAGCCGGACAGGGGAGAGGTATGGCTACACCTTC.

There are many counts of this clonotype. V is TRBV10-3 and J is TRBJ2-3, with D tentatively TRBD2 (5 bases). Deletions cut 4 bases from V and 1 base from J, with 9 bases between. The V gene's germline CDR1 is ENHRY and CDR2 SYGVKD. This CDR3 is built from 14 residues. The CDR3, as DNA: TGTGCCATCAGTGGTGGTAGCGGCACAGATACGCAGTATTTT. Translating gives CAISGGSGTDTQYF.

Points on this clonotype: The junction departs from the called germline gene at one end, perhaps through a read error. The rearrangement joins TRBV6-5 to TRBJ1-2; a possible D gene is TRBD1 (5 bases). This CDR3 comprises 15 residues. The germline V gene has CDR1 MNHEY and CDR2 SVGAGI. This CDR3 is CASSYGAGANYGYTF. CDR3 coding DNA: TGTGCCAGCAGTTACGGGGCCGGCGCTAACTATGGCTATACCTTC.

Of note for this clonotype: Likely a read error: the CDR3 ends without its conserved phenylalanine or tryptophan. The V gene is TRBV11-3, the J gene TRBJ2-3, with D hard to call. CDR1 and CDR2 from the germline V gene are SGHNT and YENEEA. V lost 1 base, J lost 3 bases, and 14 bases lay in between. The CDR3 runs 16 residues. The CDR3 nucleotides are TGTGCCAGCAGCTTAGTCCCCAGGAGAGTTACAGATACGCAGTATTTA. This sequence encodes CASSLVPRRVTDTQYL.